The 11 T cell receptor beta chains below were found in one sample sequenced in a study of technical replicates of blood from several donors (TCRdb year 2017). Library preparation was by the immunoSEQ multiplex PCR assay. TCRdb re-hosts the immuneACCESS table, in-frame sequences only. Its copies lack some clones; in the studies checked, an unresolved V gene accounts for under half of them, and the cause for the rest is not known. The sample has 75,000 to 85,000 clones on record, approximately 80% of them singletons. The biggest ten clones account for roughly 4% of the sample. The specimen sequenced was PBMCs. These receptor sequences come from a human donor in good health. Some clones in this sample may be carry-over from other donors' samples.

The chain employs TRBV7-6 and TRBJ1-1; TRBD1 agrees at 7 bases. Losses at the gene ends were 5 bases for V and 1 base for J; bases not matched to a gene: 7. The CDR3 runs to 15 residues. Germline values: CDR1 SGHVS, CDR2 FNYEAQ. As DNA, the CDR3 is TGTGCCAGCAGCCCAAGGGGGCAAACGAACACTGAAGCTTTCTTT. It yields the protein CASSPRGQTNTEAFF.

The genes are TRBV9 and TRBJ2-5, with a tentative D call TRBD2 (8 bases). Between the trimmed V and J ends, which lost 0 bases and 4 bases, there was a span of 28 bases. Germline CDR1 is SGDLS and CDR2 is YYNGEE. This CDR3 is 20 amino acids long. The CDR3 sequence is CASSVGGTAGASIVRETQYF. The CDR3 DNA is TGTGCCAGCAGCGTAGGGGGGACAGCGGGGGCCTCAATTGTCAGAGAGACCCAGTACTTC. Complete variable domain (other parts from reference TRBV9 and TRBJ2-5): DSGVTQTPKHLITATGQRVTLRCSPRSGDLSVYWYQQSLDQGLQFLIQYYNGEERAKGNILERFSAQQFPDLHSELNLSSLELGDSALYFCASSVGGTAGASIVRETQYFGPGTRLLVL.

CDR3 DNA sequence: TGTGCCTGGAGCGACCGACCTCCAGGGCAGTACTTC. Translated: CAWSDRPPGQYF. This sequence joins TRBV30 and TRBJ2-7; D is uncertain. CDR3 length: 12 amino acids. Deletions cut 3 bases from V and 9 bases from J, with 15 bases between. Germline V CDR1 and CDR2: GTSNPN, SVGIG (reference sequence). The complete variable domain, with remaining parts taken from reference TRBV30 and TRBJ2-7, reads SQTIHQWPATLVQPVGSPLSLECTVEGTSNPNLYWYRQAAGRGLQLLFYSVGIGQISSEVPQNLSASRPQDRQFILSSKKLLLSDSGFYLCAWSDRPPGQYFGPGTRLTVT.

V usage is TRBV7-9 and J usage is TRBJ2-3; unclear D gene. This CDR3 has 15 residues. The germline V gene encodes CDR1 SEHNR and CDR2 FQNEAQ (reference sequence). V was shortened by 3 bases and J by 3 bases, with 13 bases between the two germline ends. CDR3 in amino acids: CASSFPGTVTDTQYF. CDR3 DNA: TGTGCCAGCAGCTTTCCGGGTACGGTAACAGATACGCAGTATTTT. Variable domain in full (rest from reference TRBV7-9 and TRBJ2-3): DTGVSQNPRHKITKRGQNVTFRCDPISEHNRLYWYRQTLGQGPEFLTYFQNEAQLEKSRLLSDRFSAERPKGSFSTLEIQRTEQGDSAMYLCASSFPGTVTDTQYFGPGTRLTVL.

The CDR3 sequence is CASSLSENGELFF. The CDR3, as DNA: TGTGCCAGCAGCTTATCAGAAAACGGGGAGCTGTTTTTT. The V and J genes are TRBV7-9 and TRBJ2-2; D gene uncertain. CDR1 and CDR2 (germline): SEHNR, FQNEAQ (reference sequence). The CDR3 spans 13 residues. V was pared by 2 bases and J by 7 bases, with 8 bases between.

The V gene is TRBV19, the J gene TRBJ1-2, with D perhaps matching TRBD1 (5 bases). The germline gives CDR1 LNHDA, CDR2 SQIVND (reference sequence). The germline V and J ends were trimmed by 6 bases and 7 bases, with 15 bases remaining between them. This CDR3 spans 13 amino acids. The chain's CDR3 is CASRVTGELGYTF. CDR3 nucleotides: TGTGCCAGTAGGGTTACAGGAGAGCTTGGCTACACCTTC.

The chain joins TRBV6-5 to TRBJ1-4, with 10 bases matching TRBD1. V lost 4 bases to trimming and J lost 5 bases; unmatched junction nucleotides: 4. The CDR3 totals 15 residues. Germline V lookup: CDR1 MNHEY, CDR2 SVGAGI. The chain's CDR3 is CASSFLGQGNEKLFF. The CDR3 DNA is TGTGCCAGCAGTTTCCTGGGACAGGGGAATGAAAAACTGTTTTTT.

CDR3 amino acids: CASIPLGQGVRYTF. The DNA for the CDR3 is TGTGCCAGCATCCCACTCGGACAGGGTGTGCGCTACACCTTC. V is TRBV7-8 and J is TRBJ1-2; 8 bases are a match to TRBD1. Germline V gene lookup returns CDR1 SGHVS and CDR2 FQNEAQ. CDR3 size: 14 residues. V trimming: 7 bases; J trimming: 9 bases; junction bases outside the gene matches: 13.

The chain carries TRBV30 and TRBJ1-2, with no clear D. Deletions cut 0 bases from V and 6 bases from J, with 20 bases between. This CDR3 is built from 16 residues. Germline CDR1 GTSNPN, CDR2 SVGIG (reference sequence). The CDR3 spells CAWSVLAWRAGHGYTF. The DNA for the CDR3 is TGTGCCTGGAGTGTACTGGCGTGGAGGGCCGGTCATGGCTACACCTTC.

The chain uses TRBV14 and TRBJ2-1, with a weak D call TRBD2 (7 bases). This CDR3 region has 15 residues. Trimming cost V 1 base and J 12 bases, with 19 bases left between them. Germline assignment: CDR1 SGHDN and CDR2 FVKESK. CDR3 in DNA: TGTGCCAGCAGCCAAGTACGAGGGGGGGAGAGACCGCAGTTCTTC. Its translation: CASSQVRGGERPQFF.

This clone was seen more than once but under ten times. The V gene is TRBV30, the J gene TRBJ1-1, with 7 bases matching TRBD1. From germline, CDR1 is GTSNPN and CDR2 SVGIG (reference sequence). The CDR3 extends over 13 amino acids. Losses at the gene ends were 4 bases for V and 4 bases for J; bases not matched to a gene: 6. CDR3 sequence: CAWNQGVGTEAFF. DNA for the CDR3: TGTGCCTGGAACCAGGGGGTAGGCACTGAAGCTTTCTTT.